The 28 T cell receptor beta chains below all came from one sample that was sequenced in a study of cytomegalovirus exposure and HLA in healthy donors. Vbeta (60) and Jbeta (13) primers were used in the PCR. The data were produced by immunoSEQ multiplex PCR, yet TCRdb's version contains in-frame clones alone and is incomplete. The table includes 130,000 or so clones, 8.5% to 10% detected once. The sequenced sample was PBMCs. The receptors shown here come from a man aged 35-49 years in good health and CMV-seronegative.

J is TRBJ2-1 and V is TRBV4-1, with 9 nucleotides matching TRBD2. Germline V CDR1 and CDR2: MGHRA, YSYEKL. The CDR3 sequence is 16 residues long. V shed 0 bases and J 9 bases; nucleotides not matched to a gene: 9. In DNA, the CDR3 is TGCGCCAGCAGCCAAGAGGTTGATAGCGGGGGATTTGAGCAGTTCTTC. Translation: CASSQEVDSGGFEQFF.

This clone was observed a few times. This chain uses TRBV13 with TRBJ2-2; D is possibly TRBD2 (5 bases). The CDR3 loop spans 16 amino acids. Between the trimmed V and J ends, which lost 8 bases and 0 bases, there was a span of 16 bases. The germline CDR1 and CDR2 sequences are PRHDT and FYEKMQ (reference sequence). The CDR3 DNA reads TGTGCCAGCTCCGAGGGAATGGACGCGAACACCGGGGAGCTGTTTTTT. This gives the protein CASSEGMDANTGELFF. Full variable domain (outside the CDR3, taken from reference TRBV13 and TRBJ2-2): AAGVIQSPRHLIKEKRETATLKCYPIPRHDTVYWYQQGPGQDPQFLISFYEKMQSDKGSIPDRFSAQQFSDYHSELNMSSLELGDSALYFCASSEGMDANTGELFFGEGSRLTVL.

V and J are TRBV7-7 and TRBJ2-1; 9 nucleotides align to TRBD2. CDR1 is SSHAT, CDR2 FNYEAQ, per germline (reference sequence). V was pared by 4 bases and J by 8 bases, with 6 bases of the junction left unmatched. This CDR3 region has 14 residues. CDR3 DNA: TGTGCCAGCAGCTCCTTAGCGGGGGAGGATGAGCAGTTCTTC. It codes for CASSSLAGEDEQFF. Drawing the rest from reference TRBV7-7 and TRBJ2-1, the complete variable domain is GAGVSQSPRYKVTKRGQDVTLRCDPISSHATLYWYQQALGQGPEFLTYFNYEAQPDKSGLPSDRFSAERPEGSISTLTIQRTEQRDSAMYRCASSSLAGEDEQFFGPGTRLTVL.

The chain recombines TRBV5-6 with TRBJ1-3; D might be TRBD1 (6 bases). The CDR3 extends over 14 amino acids. Germline-derived CDR1 and CDR2 are SGHDT and YYEEEE. V was clipped by 4 bases and J by 4 bases, with 12 bases between them. CDR3 loop: CASSHGTIGNTIYF. In DNA, the CDR3 is TGTGCCAGCAGCCATGGGACAATCGGAAACACCATATATTTT.

The chain links TRBV4-3 to TRBJ1-2; no clear D gene. Trimming removed 0 bases at V and 1 base at J, with 12 bases between. This CDR3 region has 16 residues. CDR1 and CDR2 (germline): LGHNA, YSLEER. CDR3 residues: CASSQDFLSSNYGYTF. In nucleotides, the CDR3 is TGCGCCAGCAGCCAAGATTTTTTGTCCAGTAACTATGGCTACACCTTC.

This clone has just a few counts. DNA for the CDR3: TGTGCCAGCAGGGGGGGACAGGGGATTGGTTCCTACGAGCAGTACTTC. Residues: CASRGGQGIGSYEQYF. The V and J genes are TRBV28 and TRBJ2-7; 10 nucleotides line up with TRBD1. This CDR3 has 16 amino acids. The germline V gene has CDR1 MDHEN and CDR2 SYDVKM. After removal of 6 bases from V and 1 base from J, the junction contained 9 bases not matched to a gene.

V gene TRBV15 combines with J gene TRBJ2-7; TRBD2 matches at 7 bases. V shed 3 bases, J shed 1 base, and the junction held 15 bases outside the gene matches. CDR3 size: 18 residues. The V gene's germline CDR1 is LNHNV and CDR2 YYDKDF (reference sequence). The CDR3 reads CATSSSVKTGGLSYEQYF. DNA for the CDR3: TGTGCCACCAGCAGTTCCGTCAAAACCGGGGGACTATCCTACGAGCAGTACTTC.

The chain couples TRBV11-3 to TRBJ2-7; 9 nucleotides line up with TRBD1. CDR3 size: 16 residues. Trimming removed 1 base from V and 5 bases from J; junction bases left unmatched: 9. Germline V lookup: CDR1 SGHNT, CDR2 YENEEA. In nucleotides, the CDR3 is TGTGCCAGCAGCTTAGCCCCGAGGGACAGGGTGCACGAGCAGTACTTC. Translation: CASSLAPRDRVHEQYF. The complete variable domain, with remaining parts taken from reference TRBV11-3 and TRBJ2-7, reads EAGVVQSPRYKIIEKKQPVAFWCNPISGHNTLYWYLQNLGQGPELLIRYENEEAVDDSQLPKDRFSAERLKGVDSTLKIQPAELGDSAVYLCASSLAPRDRVHEQYFGPGTRLTVT.

The chain is built from TRBV7-2 and TRBJ2-7; the D gene is possibly TRBD2 (6 bases). V was cut by 6 bases and J by 0 bases, with 12 bases left in between. Looked up from germline, CDR1 is SGHTA and CDR2 is FQGNSA. The CDR3 length is 14 residues. The CDR3 nucleotides read TGTGCCAGCAGGGCCGGGACTTCCTCCTACGAGCAGTACTTC. Encoded protein: CASRAGTSSYEQYF.

This clone was found a few times. This likely comes from a read error, as the CDR3 has no conserved phenylalanine or tryptophan at its end. The chain has TRBV27 and TRBJ1-5; TRBD1 might be the D (5 bases). Germline CDR1 is MNHEY and CDR2 is SMNVEV (reference sequence). The V gene lost 3 bases and the J gene lost 1 base, with 10 bases spanning the gap. This CDR3 comprises 15 residues. CDR3 coding DNA: TGTGCCAGCAGTTTTATCGGGGGGAGCAATCAGCCCCAGCATGTT. Translation gives CASSFIGGSNQPQHV.

This clone was seen a few times. V and J are TRBV6-5 and TRBJ1-6, with TRBD1 identical over 10 bases. There are 14 residues in the CDR3. With 8 bases clipped from V and 9 bases from J, the junction kept 7 bases outside the gene matches. Germline loops: CDR1 MNHEY, CDR2 SVGAGI. The CDR3 DNA sequence: TGTGCCAGCTCTTGGACAGGGGGAAGTTCACCCCTCCACTTT. Translation: CASSWTGGSSPLHF.

This clone was seen more than once but under ten times. This sequence joins TRBV7-2 and TRBJ1-1, with TRBD1 matching 8 bases. The CDR3 is 15 amino acids. The germline CDR1 and CDR2 sequences are SGHTA and FQGNSA. V lost 5 bases, J lost 3 bases, and 8 bases stayed unmatched. For the CDR3, the DNA is TGTGCCAGCAGCATCAGACAGGGGCCGGACACTGAAGCTTTCTTT. The encoded protein is CASSIRQGPDTEAFF.

This rearrangement joins TRBV9 to TRBJ2-7, with 7 nucleotides matching TRBD2. The length of the CDR3 is 15 residues. Trimming at V came to 4 bases and at J to 0 bases, leaving 7 bases not matched to a gene. Germline lookup yields CDR1 SGDLS and CDR2 YYNGEE. CDR3 nucleotides: TGTGCCAGCAGCCCGAGCGGGGTCCGCTCCTACGAGCAGTACTTC. Translating gives CASSPSGVRSYEQYF.

The CDR3 loop reads CASSLRDREAEQYF. Here the CDR3 DNA reads TGTGCCAGTAGTCTCCGGGACAGGGAGGCCGAGCAGTACTTC. The V and J genes are TRBV19 and TRBJ2-5; 9 bases fit TRBD1. The tail of the sequence fits TRBJ2-7 better, so the J call may be wrong. This CDR3 spans 14 amino acids. From germline, CDR1 is LNHDA and CDR2 SQIVND (reference sequence).

This clone was recorded a few times. This chain uses TRBV6-5 with TRBJ2-2; tentatively, D is TRBD2 (6 bases). This CDR3 contains 14 residues. Trimming left V 0 bases short and J 7 bases short, with 9 bases between. Germline V lookup: CDR1 MNHEY, CDR2 SVGAGI. The CDR3 here is CASSYSRDFGELFF. The CDR3 bases are TGTGCCAGCAGTTACTCGAGGGACTTCGGGGAGCTGTTTTTT.

V is TRBV2 and J is TRBJ1-1; D might be TRBD1 (5 bases). Germline assignment: CDR1 SNHLY and CDR2 FYNNEI. Between the trimmed V and J ends, which lost 6 bases and 4 bases, there was a span of 18 bases. This CDR3 is built from 15 residues. The DNA for the CDR3 is TGTGCCAGCAGCCCCGAAGGTCTCCAGGGCACTGAAGCTTTCTTT. It codes for CASSPEGLQGTEAFF.

The chain uses TRBV13 and TRBJ2-1; D unclear. Trimming removed 1 base from V and 6 bases from J, with 4 bases in between. Germline CDR1 is PRHDT and CDR2 is FYEKMQ (reference sequence). The CDR3 is 12 residues long. This chain's CDR3 is CASSLELNEQFF. The DNA of the CDR3 is TGTGCCAGCAGCTTAGAACTCAATGAGCAGTTCTTC.

The rearrangement joins TRBV5-4 to TRBJ1-2, with D possibly matching TRBD1 (5 bases). Germline V gene lookup returns CDR1 SGHNT and CDR2 YYREEE (reference sequence). V lost 2 bases and J 4 bases, leaving 9 bases between the germline ends. The CDR3 is made up of 13 amino acids. DNA of the CDR3: TGTGCCAGCAGCTTAAACAGGCGCTATGGCTACACCTTC. The encoded protein is CASSLNRRYGYTF.

This CDR3 reads CASSLVGGLAGANVLTF. In DNA form, the CDR3 reads TGTGCCAGCAGTTTAGTCGGGGGGCTCGCGGGGGCCAACGTCCTGACTTTC. The chain has TRBV28 and TRBJ2-6; possible D gene TRBD2, 7 bases. This CDR3 spans 17 amino acids. V lost 2 bases, J lost 4 bases, and 15 bases lay in between. Germline-derived CDR1 and CDR2 are MDHEN and SYDVKM.

J is TRBJ2-3 and V is TRBV5-4; 12 bases map to TRBD2. CDR1 is SGHNT and CDR2 is YYREEE in the germline V gene (reference sequence). The CDR3 covers 16 residues. The junction had 8 bases not matched to a gene; V was cut back by 4 bases and J by 5 bases. The CDR3 DNA follows: TGTGCCAGCAGCCGGCCTAGCGGGGGGGCGGAAGATACGCAGTATTTT. Residues: CASSRPSGGAEDTQYF. The entire variable domain, with the rest obtained from reference TRBV5-4 and TRBJ2-3, is as follows: ETGVTQSPTHLIKTRGQQVTLRCSSQSGHNTVSWYQQALGQGPQFIFQYYREEENGRGNFPPRFSGLQFPNYSSELNVNALELDDSALYLCASSRPSGGAEDTQYFGPGTRLTVL.

The rearrangement uses TRBV28 and TRBJ1-1, with 7 bases that match TRBD1. V was clipped by 4 bases and J by 8 bases; unmatched bases: 7. The CDR3 has 13 amino acids. Germline loops: CDR1 MDHEN, CDR2 SYDVKM. Here the CDR3 reads CASSSFGTVEAFF. In DNA, the CDR3 is TGTGCCAGCAGTTCCTTCGGGACAGTCGAAGCTTTCTTT.

The rearrangement joins TRBV6-1 to TRBJ1-2; D might be TRBD1 (5 bases). Deletions cut 2 bases from V and 9 bases from J, with 13 bases between. Germline assignment: CDR1 MNHNS and CDR2 SASEGT. This CDR3 has 13 amino acids. The CDR3 DNA reads TGTGCCAGCAGTGAACCTTCCCGGGGGAGCTACACCTTC. Translated: CASSEPSRGSYTF.

The rearrangement uses TRBV27 and TRBJ2-3, with TRBD2 matching over 7 bases. Looked up from germline, CDR1 is MNHEY and CDR2 is SMNVEV (reference sequence). V was clipped by 5 bases and J by 6 bases; unmatched bases: 8. This CDR3 comprises 14 residues. This CDR3 reads CASSPGAGWDTQYF. The CDR3 DNA reads as TGTGCCAGCAGTCCCGGAGCGGGGTGGGATACGCAGTATTTT.

The V and J genes are TRBV10-1 and TRBJ2-2, with D possibly matching TRBD2 (5 bases). This CDR3 has 13 residues. Deletions cut 3 bases from V and 8 bases from J, with 10 bases between. CDR1 and CDR2 (germline): WNHNN, SYGVQD (reference sequence). Here the CDR3 DNA reads TGCGCCAGCAGTGACGGGAAGTTTGGGGAGCTGTTTTTT. Its translation: CASSDGKFGELFF.

The chain employs TRBV6-5 and TRBJ2-2, with 10 positions matching TRBD1. V lost 6 bases and J lost 4; bases outside the gene matches: 5. This CDR3 comprises 15 residues. Germline-derived CDR1 and CDR2 are MNHEY and SVGAGI. CDR3 coding DNA: TGTGCCAGCAGGAGACAGGGGGCGAGCACCGGGGAGCTGTTTTTT. It specifies CASRRQGASTGELFF.

This clone was detected a few times. The gene calls are TRBV10-2 and TRBJ2-2, with a possible D match to TRBD2 (6 bases). The CDR3 sequence is 13 residues long. V was trimmed by 0 bases and J by 8 bases, leaving 7 bases between them. Germline assignment: CDR1 WSHSY and CDR2 SAAADI. CDR3 sequence: CASSESAGGELFF. The CDR3 nucleotides read TGCGCCAGCAGTGAGTCGGCGGGGGGGGAGCTGTTTTTT.

The CDR3 reads CASSQPTGVDEQFF. The CDR3 DNA is TGTGCCAGCAGCCAGCCGACAGGTGTGGATGAGCAGTTCTTC. The chain combines TRBV4-2 with TRBJ2-1, with a tentative D call TRBD1 (6 bases). The CDR3 runs to 14 residues. In germline, CDR1 is LGHNA, CDR2 YNFKEQ. V was shortened by 3 bases and J by 8 bases, with 14 bases between the two germline ends.

This clone was detected a few times. The genes are TRBV5-1 and TRBJ2-1, with 9 positions matching TRBD1. This CDR3 spans 16 amino acids. Germline V lookup: CDR1 SGHRS, CDR2 YFSETQ. With 4 bases clipped from V and 4 bases from J, the junction kept 9 bases outside the gene matches. The CDR3 loop reads CASSIGDRAFYNEQFF. The CDR3 coding sequence is TGCGCCAGCAGCATTGGGGACAGGGCTTTTTACAATGAGCAGTTCTTC.